These 18 T cell receptor beta chains originate from one sample sequenced in a study of blood T cell repertoires in COVID-19. Sequencing was performed with immunoSEQ multiplex PCR; in TCRdb, only in-frame clones are kept and a portion is missing. The table has 200,000 to 250,000 clones, 80% to 85% seen once; the top ten hold 8% to 11%. Specimen: peripheral blood. These receptors were collected from a woman aged 80 or over with COVID-19, enrolled during active disease.

The chain has TRBV21-1 and TRBJ2-7; the DNA was not used to check the table's D call, TRBD1. TRBV21-1 is annotated as a pseudogene. The CDR3 is 15 amino acids. In DNA form, the CDR3 reads TGTGCCAGCAGCAACGCCGGGACAGGTTATAACGAGCAGTACGTC. It codes for CASSNAGTGYNEQYV.

V is TRBV14 and J is TRBJ1-2, with D unresolved. CDR1 SGHDN and CDR2 FVKESK come from the germline V gene. V gave up 3 bases and J gave up 8 bases, with 13 bases separating them. This CDR3 is built from 13 residues. The CDR3 sequence: CASSHPSGGGYTF. CDR3 DNA: TGTGCCAGCAGCCATCCTTCCGGCGGGGGCTACACCTTC. Combining the CDR3 with reference TRBV14 and TRBJ1-2 gives the whole variable domain EAGVTQFPSHSVIEKGQTVTLRCDPISGHDNLYWYRRVMGKEIKFLLHFVKESKQDESGMPNNRFLAERTGGTYSTLKVQPAELEDSGVYFCASSHPSGGGYTFGSGTRLTVV.

This rearrangement joins TRBV21-1 to TRBJ1-4. TRBV21-1 counts as a pseudogene. The CDR3 length is 11 residues. The CDR3 bases are TGTGCCAGCAGCGCGGGTGAAAAACTGTTTTTT. The encoded protein is CASSAGEKLFF.

The chain links TRBV7-6 to TRBJ1-1; D is uncertain. The V gene lost 5 bases and the J gene lost 3 bases, with 13 bases spanning the gap. The CDR3 covers 14 residues. Germline loops: CDR1 SGHVS, CDR2 FNYEAQ. As DNA, the CDR3 is TGTGCCAGCAGCACCCGGCTAGCAGACACTGAAGCTTTCTTT. It encodes CASSTRLADTEAFF.

V usage is TRBV5-1 and J usage is TRBJ2-7; no definite D call. Between the trimmed V and J ends, which lost 3 bases and 2 bases, there was a span of 15 bases. The CDR3 consists of 15 residues. Per germline, CDR1 SGHRS and CDR2 YFSETQ. The CDR3 DNA sequence: TGCGCCAGCAGCTACACAAGTGGCTTGGCCTACGAGCAGTACTTC. Its protein is CASSYTSGLAYEQYF.

This sequence joins TRBV10-1 and TRBJ1-4; D gene ambiguous. The CDR3 loop spans 12 amino acids. Germline lookup yields CDR1 WNHNN and CDR2 SYGVQD (reference sequence). The germline V and J ends were trimmed by 9 bases and 3 bases, with 8 bases remaining between them. The CDR3 sequence is CARYTSNEKLFF. The CDR3 DNA sequence: TGCGCCAGATACACGTCTAATGAAAAACTGTTTTTT.

V is TRBV7-9 and J is TRBJ1-5; D might be TRBD1 (6 bases). Trimming pared 1 base from V and 6 bases from J, leaving 16 bases between. This CDR3 spans 16 amino acids. From germline, CDR1 is SEHNR and CDR2 FQNEAQ (reference sequence). CDR3 amino acids: CASSLESPQGTQPQHF. The CDR3 region has the DNA TGTGCCAGCAGCTTAGAGTCCCCACAGGGAACTCAGCCCCAGCATTTT.

V usage is TRBV14 and J usage is TRBJ1-2; tentatively, D is TRBD1 (6 bases). V lost 2 bases and J 7 bases, leaving 8 bases between the germline ends. Per the germline V gene, CDR1 is SGHDN and CDR2 is FVKESK. This CDR3 has 12 amino acids. This CDR3 is CASSQTGFGYTF. In DNA, the CDR3 is TGTGCCAGCAGCCAAACAGGGTTTGGCTACACCTTC.

Concerning this clone itself: Other nucleotide sequences from this sample produce the same CDR3. V is TRBV5-1 and J is TRBJ2-5; D is uncertain. Trimming left V 0 bases short and J 2 bases short, with 8 bases between. CDR3 size: 14 residues. The germline CDR1 and CDR2 sequences are SGHRS and YFSETQ. CDR3 sequence reads: CASSLDSTQETQYF. The CDR3, as DNA: TGCGCCAGCAGCTTGGACAGTACTCAAGAGACCCAGTACTTC. The full variable domain, completed using reference TRBV5-1 and TRBJ2-5, is KAGVTQTPRYLIKTRGQQVTLSCSPISGHRSVSWYQQTPGQGLQFLFEYFSETQRNKGNFPGRFSGRQFSNSRSEMNVSTLELGDSALYLCASSLDSTQETQYFGPGTRLLVL.

This clone was found once. In DNA form, the CDR3 reads TGTGCCAGCAGCTTAGCGAGTTTGGGCAGGGGGATGGATGAGCAGTTCTTC. Its protein product is CASSLASLGRGMDEQFF. The chain employs TRBV7-2 and TRBJ2-1, with 7 bases fitting TRBD1. From germline, CDR1 is SGHTA and CDR2 FQGNSA. The CDR3 contains 17 residues. Losses at the gene ends were 0 bases for V and 8 bases for J; bases not matched to a gene: 13.

The rearrangement links TRBV14 to TRBJ2-1; 7 positions match TRBD2. Unmatched junction bases numbered 8, after V lost 8 bases and J lost 7 bases. The CDR3 contains 13 residues. Germline-derived CDR1 and CDR2 are SGHDN and FVKESK. The DNA for the CDR3 is TGTGCCAGCGGGCGGGGGTCTGATAATGAGCAGTTCTTC. Residues: CASGRGSDNEQFF. The variable domain in full, with the rest retrieved from reference TRBV14 and TRBJ2-1, is EAGVTQFPSHSVIEKGQTVTLRCDPISGHDNLYWYRRVMGKEIKFLLHFVKESKQDESGMPNNRFLAERTGGTYSTLKVQPAELEDSGVYFCASGRGSDNEQFFGPGTRLTVL.

This chain joins TRBV27 and TRBJ1-5, with D possibly matching TRBD1 (5 bases). V lost 4 bases and J lost 0, with 10 bases in between. Germline-derived CDR1 and CDR2 are MNHEY and SMNVEV (reference sequence). The CDR3 totals 15 residues. The CDR3 sequence: CASSSSTGSNQPQHF. CDR3 coding DNA: TGTGCCAGCAGTTCTTCCACAGGTAGCAATCAGCCCCAGCATTTT.

This rearrangement joins TRBV6-6 to TRBJ1-1, with D hard to call. V lost 8 bases, J lost 0 bases, and 7 bases lay in between. The CDR3 runs to 12 residues. Germline V gene lookup returns CDR1 MNHNY and CDR2 SVGAGI (reference sequence). CDR3 sequence reads: CASRIMNTEAFF. Here the CDR3 DNA reads TGTGCCAGCCGTATTATGAACACTGAAGCTTTCTTT.

This clone is medium-sized (0.01 to 0.1%) in the sample. V gene TRBV4-3 combines with J gene TRBJ1-6, with no clear D. V lost 4 bases to trimming and J lost 5 bases, with 12 bases between them. The germline V gene has CDR1 LGHNA and CDR2 YSLEER. CDR3 length: 15 residues. The CDR3 reads CASSLDISDNSPLHF. In DNA form, the CDR3 reads TGCGCCAGCAGCCTCGACATTTCGGATAATTCACCCCTCCACTTT.

The CDR3 sequence is CASSMGIAGGRQETQYF. In DNA, the CDR3 is TGTGCCAGTAGTATGGGAATAGCGGGAGGAAGACAAGAGACCCAGTACTTC. V is TRBV19 and J is TRBJ2-5; the match to TRBD2 covers 10 bases. The V and J ends lost 3 bases and 2 bases, in that order; junction bases with no gene match: 9. CDR1 is LNHDA and CDR2 is SQIVND in the germline V gene (reference sequence). CDR3 size: 17 residues.

This clone was recorded once. This CDR3 is also generated by other DNA sequences in the sample. This chain's CDR3 is CASSLQGMNTEAFF. CDR3 nucleotide sequence: TGCGCCAGCAGCTTGCAGGGCATGAACACTGAAGCTTTCTTT. The J gene is TRBJ1-1, the V gene TRBV5-1; perhaps TRBD1 as D (5 bases). Germline V CDR1 and CDR2: SGHRS, YFSETQ. The V end was cut by 1 base, the J end by 0 bases, with 7 bases between. This CDR3 comprises 14 residues.

The chain is built from TRBV2 and TRBJ2-7, with D perhaps matching TRBD1 (6 bases). V gave up 8 bases and J gave up 7 bases, with 12 bases separating them. From germline, CDR1 is SNHLY and CDR2 FYNNEI. The CDR3 covers 11 residues. The CDR3: CASAGGGEQYF. The CDR3 DNA sequence: TGTGCCAGCGCTGGGGGCGGGGAGCAGTACTTC.

CDR3 nucleotides: TGTGCCAGTAGTGACCACAGGGGCCCCTCTGGAAACACCATATATTTT. Protein product: CASSDHRGPSGNTIYF. The rearrangement joins TRBV19 to TRBJ1-3; 7 bases map to TRBD1. Germline V gives CDR1 LNHDA, CDR2 SQIVND (reference sequence). The CDR3 consists of 16 residues. Trimming at V came to 5 bases and at J to 0 bases, leaving 7 bases not matched to a gene. Full variable domain (rest looked up from reference TRBV19 and TRBJ1-3): DGGITQSPKYLFRKEGQNVTLSCEQNLNHDAMYWYRQDPGQGLRLIYYSQIVNDFQKGDIAEGYSVSREKKESFPLTVTSAQKNPTAFYLCASSDHRGPSGNTIYFGEGSWLTVV.